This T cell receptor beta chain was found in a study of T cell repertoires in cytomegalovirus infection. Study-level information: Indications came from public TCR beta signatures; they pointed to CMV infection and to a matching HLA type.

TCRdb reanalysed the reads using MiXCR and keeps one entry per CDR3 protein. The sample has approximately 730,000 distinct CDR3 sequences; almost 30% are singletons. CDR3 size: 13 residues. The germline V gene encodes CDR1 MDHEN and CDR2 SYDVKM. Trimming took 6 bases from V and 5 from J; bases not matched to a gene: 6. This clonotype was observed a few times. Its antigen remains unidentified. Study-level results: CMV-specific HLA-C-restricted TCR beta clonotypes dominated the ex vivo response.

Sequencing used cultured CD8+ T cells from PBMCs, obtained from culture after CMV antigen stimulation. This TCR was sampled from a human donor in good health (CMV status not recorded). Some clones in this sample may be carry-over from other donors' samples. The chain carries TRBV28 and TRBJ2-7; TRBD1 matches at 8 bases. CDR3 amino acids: CASRPDRVHEQYV. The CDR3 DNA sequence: TGTGCCAGCAGGCCGGACAGGGTCCACGAGCAGTACGTC.